The TCR beta chain under discussion was sequenced for a study of long-term antiretroviral therapy in people with HIV. Study as a whole: The 2015 immediate-ART recommendation came about a decade after the earliest samples.

The assay, immunoSEQ v3.0, was run at survey level. Each sample had sequencing targeting roughly 40,000-55,000 T-cell genomes. The method was immunoSEQ multiplex PCR; TCRdb's version includes in-frame clones alone and lacks a portion of them. The sample consists of under 35,000 clones, approximately 95% of them appearing once. The TCR was taken from a woman between 50 and 59 years old with HIV. Source: unsorted PBMCs, taken 5.1 years after starting antiretroviral therapy.

The CDR3 reads CASSRDSATNEKLFF. The CDR3, as DNA: TGTGCCAGCAGCCGGGACAGCGCAACTAATGAAAAACTGTTTTTT. V and J are TRBV5-4 and TRBJ1-4, with 7 bases lining up with TRBD1. The CDR3 length is 15 residues. The V gene end was trimmed by 4 bases and the J gene end by 0 bases; junction bases not matched to a gene: 3. CDR1 SGHNT and CDR2 YYREEE come from the germline V gene (reference sequence).